This T cell receptor (beta chain) was recorded in a study of blood T cell repertoires in COVID-19. The germline V gene has CDR1 SGHDN and CDR2 FVKESK. The V gene lost 0 bases and the J gene lost 8 bases, with 16 bases spanning the gap. The CDR3 has 15 residues. As originally analysed: The assay estimated nucleated cells by amplifying reference gene primers. Measured with immunoSEQ multiplex PCR; TCRdb has only the in-frame clones, and not every one. V, J and clone size derive from that table, while D and trimming were established from the DNA sequence. The sample contains about 44,000 clones, approximately 82% of which appear only once. A few counts support this clone.

The TCR was taken from a woman between 70 and 85 years old with acute or convalescent COVID-19. V is TRBV14 and J is TRBJ1-2; tentative D call: TRBD1 (5 bases). Sequenced material: peripheral blood. The CDR3: CASSQDRGKVSGYTF. As DNA, the CDR3 is TGTGCCAGCAGCCAAGATCGGGGGAAGGTTTCAGGCTACACCTTC.